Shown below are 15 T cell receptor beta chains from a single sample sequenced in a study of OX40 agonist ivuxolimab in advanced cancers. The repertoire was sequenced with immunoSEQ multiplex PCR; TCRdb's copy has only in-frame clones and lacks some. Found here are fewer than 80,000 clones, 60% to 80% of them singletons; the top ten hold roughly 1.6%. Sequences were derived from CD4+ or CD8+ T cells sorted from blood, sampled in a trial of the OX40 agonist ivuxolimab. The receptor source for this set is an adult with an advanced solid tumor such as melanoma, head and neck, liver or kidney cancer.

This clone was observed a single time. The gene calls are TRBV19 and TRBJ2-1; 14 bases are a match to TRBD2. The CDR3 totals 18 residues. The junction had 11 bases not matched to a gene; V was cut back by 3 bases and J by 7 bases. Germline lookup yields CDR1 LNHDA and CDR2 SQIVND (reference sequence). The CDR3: CASSILTSGRATGNEQFF. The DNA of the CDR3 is TGTGCCAGTAGTATTTTGACTAGCGGGAGGGCAACGGGGAATGAGCAGTTCTTC.

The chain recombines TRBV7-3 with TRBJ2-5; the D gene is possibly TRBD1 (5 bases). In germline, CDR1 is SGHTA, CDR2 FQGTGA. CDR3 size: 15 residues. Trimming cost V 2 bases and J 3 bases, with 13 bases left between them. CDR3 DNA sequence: TGTGCCAGCAGCTTAGGCCGAGGACAAGAAGAGACCCAGTACTTC. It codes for CASSLGRGQEETQYF.

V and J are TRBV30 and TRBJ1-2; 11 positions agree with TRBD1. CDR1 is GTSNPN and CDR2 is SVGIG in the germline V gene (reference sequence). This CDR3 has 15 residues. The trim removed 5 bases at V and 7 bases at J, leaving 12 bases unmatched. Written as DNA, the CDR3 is TGTGCCTGGTCGGGGGACAGGGGGATTATCTTTGGCTACACCTTC. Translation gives CAWSGDRGIIFGYTF.

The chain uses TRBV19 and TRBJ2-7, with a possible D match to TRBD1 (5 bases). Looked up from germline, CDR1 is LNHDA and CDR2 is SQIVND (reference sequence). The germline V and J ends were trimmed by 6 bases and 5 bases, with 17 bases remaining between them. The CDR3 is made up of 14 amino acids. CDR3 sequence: CASSTAQGRNEQYF. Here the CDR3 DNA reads TGTGCCAGTAGCACGGCGCAGGGAAGAAACGAGCAGTACTTC.

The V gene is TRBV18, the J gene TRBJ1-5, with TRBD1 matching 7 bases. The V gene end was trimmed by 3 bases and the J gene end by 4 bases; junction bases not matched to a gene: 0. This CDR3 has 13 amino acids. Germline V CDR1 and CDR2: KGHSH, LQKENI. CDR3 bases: TGTGCCAGCTCACCGGGACAGAATCAGCCCCAGCATTTT. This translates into CASSPGQNQPQHF.

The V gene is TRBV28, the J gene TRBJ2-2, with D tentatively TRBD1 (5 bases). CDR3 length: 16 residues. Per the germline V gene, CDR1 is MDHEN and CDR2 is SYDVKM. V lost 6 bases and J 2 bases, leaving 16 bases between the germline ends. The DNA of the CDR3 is TGTGCCAGCAGAAGCGTCGGTTGGGGCAACACCGGGGAGCTGTTTTTT. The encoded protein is CASRSVGWGNTGELFF. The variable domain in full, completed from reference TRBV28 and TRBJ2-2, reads DVKVTQSSRYLVKRTGEKVFLECVQDMDHENMFWYRQDPGLGLRLIYFSYDVKMKEKGDIPEGYSVSREKKERFSLILESASTNQTSMYLCASRSVGWGNTGELFFGEGSRLTVL.

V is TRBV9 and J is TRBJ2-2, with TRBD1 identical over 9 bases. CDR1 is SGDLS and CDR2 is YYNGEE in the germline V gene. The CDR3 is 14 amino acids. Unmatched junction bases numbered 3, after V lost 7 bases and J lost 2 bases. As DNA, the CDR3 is TGTGCCAGCGAACAGGGGGCAAACACCGGGGAGCTGTTTTTT. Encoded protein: CASEQGANTGELFF. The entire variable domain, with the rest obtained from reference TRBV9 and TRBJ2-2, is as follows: DSGVTQTPKHLITATGQRVTLRCSPRSGDLSVYWYQQSLDQGLQFLIQYYNGEERAKGNILERFSAQQFPDLHSELNLSSLELGDSALYFCASEQGANTGELFFGEGSRLTVL.

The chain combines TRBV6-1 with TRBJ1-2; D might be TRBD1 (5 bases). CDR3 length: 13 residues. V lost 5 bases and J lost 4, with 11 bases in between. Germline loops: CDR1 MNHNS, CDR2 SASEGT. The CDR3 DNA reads TGTGCCAGCAGTATGGAACAGGTCTATGGCTACACCTTC. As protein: CASSMEQVYGYTF.

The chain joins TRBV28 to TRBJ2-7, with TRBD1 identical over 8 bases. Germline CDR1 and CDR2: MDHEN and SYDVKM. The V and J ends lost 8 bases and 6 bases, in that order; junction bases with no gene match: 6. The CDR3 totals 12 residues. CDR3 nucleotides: TGTGCCAGCGGGGCAGGGGGCTTCGAGCAGTACTTC. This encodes CASGAGGFEQYF.

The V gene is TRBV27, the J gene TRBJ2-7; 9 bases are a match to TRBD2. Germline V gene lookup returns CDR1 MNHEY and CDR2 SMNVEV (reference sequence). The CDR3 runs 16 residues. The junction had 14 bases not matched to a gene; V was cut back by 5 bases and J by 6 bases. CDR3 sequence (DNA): TGTGCCAGCAGTCAATCGGGTGGCGGGAGGGCCGGCGAGCAGTACTTC. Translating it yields CASSQSGGGRAGEQYF.

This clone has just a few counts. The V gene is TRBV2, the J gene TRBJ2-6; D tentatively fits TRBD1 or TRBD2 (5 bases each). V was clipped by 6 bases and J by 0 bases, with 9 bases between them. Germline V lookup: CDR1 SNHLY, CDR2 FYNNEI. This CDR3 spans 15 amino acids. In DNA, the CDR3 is TGTGCCAGCAGCTGGGACCCCTCTGGGGCCAACGTCCTGACTTTC. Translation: CASSWDPSGANVLTF.

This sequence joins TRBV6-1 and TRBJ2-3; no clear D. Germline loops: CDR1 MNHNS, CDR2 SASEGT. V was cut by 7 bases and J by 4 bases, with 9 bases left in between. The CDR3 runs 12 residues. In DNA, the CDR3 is TGTGCCAGCAAACTATACGCAGATACGCAGTATTTT. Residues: CASKLYADTQYF.

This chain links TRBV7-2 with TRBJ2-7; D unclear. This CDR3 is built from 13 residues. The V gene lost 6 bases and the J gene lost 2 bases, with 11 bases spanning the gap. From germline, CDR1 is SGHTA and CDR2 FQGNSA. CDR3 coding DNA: TGTGCCAGCAGTAAACCGGCAGCCTACGAGCAGTACTTC. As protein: CASSKPAAYEQYF.

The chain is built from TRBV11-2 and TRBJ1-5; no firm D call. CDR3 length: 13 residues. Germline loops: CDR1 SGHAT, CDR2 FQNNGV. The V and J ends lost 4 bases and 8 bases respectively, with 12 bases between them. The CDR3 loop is CASSSSPLEPQHF. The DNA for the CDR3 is TGTGCCAGCAGCTCAAGCCCCCTCGAGCCCCAGCATTTT.

The CDR3 nucleotides read TGTGCCAGCAGCCGCACCGGGGAAATGGAGGATCAGCCCCAGCATTTT. This codes for CASSRTGEMEDQPQHF. The rearrangement uses TRBV6-6 and TRBJ1-5; no clear D. V lost 6 bases and J lost 5, with 20 bases in between. CDR1 is MNHNY and CDR2 is SVGAGI in the germline V gene (reference sequence). There are 16 residues in the CDR3.